This T cell receptor beta chain stems from a study of sequential checkpoint blockade in melanoma. Across the whole study: Arm A got nivolumab then ipilimumab; arm B the reverse, 1:1. Each arm's sequence ended with maintenance nivolumab.

The treatment was: randomized to nivolumab then ipilimumab (arm A) or the reverse (arm B). DNA-damaging chemotherapy had not been given to any patient beforehand. PBMC sorting kept live CD3+CD8+ cells without CD19 or CD56. This CDR3 is built from 14 residues. Germline V gene lookup returns CDR1 MRHNA and CDR2 SNTAGT. With V trimmed by 6 bases and J by 8 bases, 7 bases remained unmatched. Measured with immunoSEQ multiplex PCR; TCRdb has only the in-frame clones, and not every one. The sample includes some 10,000 clones, more than 70% of them seen just once. This specimen was CD8+ T cells sorted from blood (inferred from file names), taken from a patient given nivolumab and ipilimumab in sequence. J is TRBJ2-1 and V is TRBV6-4; 10 bases line up with TRBD2. This clonotype originated in a human donor with melanoma. CDR3 residues: CASSTSGEVDEQFF. CDR3 DNA: TGTGCCAGCAGCACTAGCGGGGAGGTCGATGAGCAGTTCTTC.